This T cell receptor (beta chain) comes out of a study of identical twins. Study outcomes and limitations: Insertions ran lower in abundant cord blood beta clonotypes, though not in memory repertoires. Analyses of zero insertions could be partly confounded by invariant MAIT and iNKT cells.

Concerning this clonotype: The antigen is not known.

Unique molecular identifiers were present on the cDNA, which also gained a universal primer site by template switching. One entry per CDR3 protein results from TCRdb running MiXCR on the 5' RACE reads. The table includes 1,800,000 or so distinct CDR3 sequences, around a third detected once. Germline assignment: CDR1 MNHEY and CDR2 SVGAGI. The CDR3 has 18 residues. V dropped 4 bases and J dropped 0; count of bases not matched to a gene: 13. Sequenced: cord blood. The TCR originated in a newborn girl in good health. V and J are TRBV6-5 and TRBJ2-7, with 9 positions matching TRBD2. The CDR3 DNA reads TGTGCCAGCAGTTTGAGGGCTAGCGGGGCCCTAGGCTCCTACGAGCAGTACTTC. It specifies CASSLRASGALGSYEQYF.